A single sample is the source of the 21 T cell receptor beta chains below, sequenced in a study of identical twins (dated by TCRdb to 2016 to 2018). Libraries were constructed by 5' RACE. The reads were generated on an Illumina HiSeq 2000. TCRdb reprocessed the public reads (quality trimming at Q25 with fastp, clone calling with MiXCR) and kept in-frame beta chains. Records with the same CDR3 protein are collapsed into one entry carrying the most frequent genes and DNA. The sample includes hundreds of thousands of distinct CDR3 sequences, with around 7% observed a single time. Of the sample, 3% to 4% falls within the top ten clones. These data were also filed under a second study, of yellow fever vaccine responses in identical twins.

Sequencing input: memory (CD45RO+) T cells sorted from blood. According to the study, the label for this sample's cell subset or site signals: CD45RO+ enriched T cells. All receptors derive from a woman under 30 in good health.

This clonotype was detected ten times or more. V and J are TRBV5-1 and TRBJ2-1; a possible D gene is TRBD2 (6 bases). The CDR3 runs to 15 residues. The V end lost 4 bases, the J end lost 6 bases, and 17 bases lay between the germline ends. Germline assignment: CDR1 SGHRS and CDR2 YFSETQ. CDR3 DNA sequence: TGCGCCAGCAGCGAATGGGACTCAGAAGCCAATGAGCAGTTCTTC. As protein: CASSEWDSEANEQFF.

This clonotype was found a few times. V is TRBV11-2 and J is TRBJ2-3; D gene unclear. Germline CDR1 reads SGHAT; CDR2 reads FQNNGV. V lost 2 bases and J lost 2, with 14 bases in between. The CDR3 has 16 amino acids. The CDR3 DNA reads as TGTGCCAGCAGCTTACGGCAGGTCCGACCCACAGATACGCAGTATTTT. Its translation is CASSLRQVRPTDTQYF.

The chain recombines TRBV28 with TRBJ2-7, with 7 bases matching TRBD2. After removal of 3 bases from V and 3 bases from J, the junction contained 11 bases not matched to a gene. Germline-derived CDR1 and CDR2 are MDHEN and SYDVKM. There are 16 residues in the CDR3. CDR3 region: CASSFILAKEDYEQYF. As DNA, the CDR3 is TGTGCCAGCAGTTTCATACTAGCGAAAGAAGACTACGAGCAGTACTTC.

This clonotype was detected many times. The rearrangement uses TRBV6-5 and TRBJ2-5; D perhaps matches TRBD1 (6 bases). V was clipped by 0 bases and J by 2 bases, with 16 bases between them. CDR3 length equals 17 residues. Germline CDR1 reads MNHEY; CDR2 reads SVGAGI. The chain's CDR3 is CASSYSRFGGGQETQYF. CDR3 in DNA: TGTGCCAGCAGTTACTCGAGATTTGGGGGCGGACAAGAGACCCAGTACTTC.

The chain uses TRBV6-2 or TRBV6-3 and TRBJ1-5; D not resolved. Trimming left V 8 bases short and J 6 bases short, with 8 bases between. Germline CDR1 and CDR2: MNHEY and SVGEGT. This CDR3 spans 11 amino acids. DNA for the CDR3: TGTGCCAGCTCTTCCGGTCAGCCCCAGCATTTT. Residues: CASSSGQPQHF.

The genes are TRBV20-1 and TRBJ2-1, with 7 bases identical to TRBD2. CDR1 and CDR2 from the germline V gene are DFQATT and SNEGSKA (reference sequence). This CDR3 is built from 15 residues. Trimming at V came to 0 bases and at J to 4 bases, leaving 6 bases not matched to a gene. The CDR3 coding sequence is TGCAGTGCTAGAGATCCCCAGCGGGAATACAATGAGCAGTTCTTC. Translating gives CSARDPQREYNEQFF.

This chain connects TRBV7-9 to TRBJ1-4; D ambiguous. V was clipped by 5 bases and J by 7 bases, with 11 bases between them. The CDR3 extends over 13 amino acids. The germline CDR1 and CDR2 sequences are SEHNR and FQNEAQ (reference sequence). Here the CDR3 DNA reads TGTGCCAGCAGCGTGGGTTATGCTGAAAAACTGTTTTTT. Translation gives CASSVGYAEKLFF.

In its sample, this clonotype was seen a few times. The chain combines TRBV6-2 or TRBV6-3 with TRBJ2-6; D gene uncertain. The CDR3 is 16 amino acids. Germline assignment: CDR1 MNHEY and CDR2 SVGEGT. Trimming removed 7 bases from V and 0 bases from J, with 13 bases in between. The CDR3 protein is CASTLKRISGANVLTF. The CDR3 DNA reads as TGTGCCAGCACCCTCAAGAGGATCTCTGGGGCCAACGTCCTGACTTTC.

This clonotype occurred many times. The V call is TRBV25-1, the J call TRBJ2-3; the D gene is possibly TRBD1 (5 bases). CDR1 is MGHDK and CDR2 is SYGVNS in the germline V gene. Between the trimmed V and J ends, which lost 3 bases and 2 bases, there was a span of 9 bases. This CDR3 has 14 residues. This chain's CDR3 is CASSDHRITDTQYF. The CDR3, as DNA: TGTGCCAGCAGTGATCACAGGATCACAGATACGCAGTATTTT.

This clonotype was seen a few times. CDR3 region: CASSLTGINEKLFF. The CDR3 DNA is TGTGCCAGCAGCCTGACAGGGATTAATGAAAAACTGTTTTTT. The chain recombines TRBV7-8 with TRBJ1-4; 7 bases map to TRBD1. After removal of 5 bases from V and 4 bases from J, the junction contained 4 bases not matched to a gene. This CDR3 is 14 amino acids long. CDR1 and CDR2 (germline): SGHVS, FQNEAQ. Supplemented by reference TRBV7-8 and TRBJ1-4, the full variable domain reads GAGVSQSPRYKVAKRGQDVALRCDPISGHVSLFWYQQALGQGPEFLTYFQNEAQLDKSGLPSDRFFAERPEGSVSTLKIQRTQQEDSAVYLCASSLTGINEKLFFGSGTQLSVL.

This clonotype was counted only a few times. This rearrangement joins TRBV10-3 to TRBJ1-1, with 10 nucleotides matching TRBD1. Germline V gives CDR1 ENHRY, CDR2 SYGVKD. The CDR3 is 15 amino acids. V shed 3 bases and J 5 bases; nucleotides not matched to a gene: 6. CDR3 DNA sequence: TGTGCCATCAGTGATCGACAGGGGGCAAGTACTGAAGCTTTCTTT. Translated, it gives CAISDRQGASTEAFF.

About this clonotype itself: A much more abundant neighbour one base away suggests this may be a read error. The rearrangement joins TRBV29-1 to TRBJ2-5; TRBD1 matches at 9 bases. This CDR3 is built from 13 residues. Germline CDR1 reads SQVTM; CDR2 reads ANQGSEA. The CDR3 DNA sequence: TGCAGCGGGGGACAGGGTGGAAGAGAGACCCAGTGCTTC. Protein product: CSGGQGGRETQCF.

The V call is TRBV20-1, the J call TRBJ2-1; D not resolved. CDR1 and CDR2 from the germline V gene are DFQATT and SNEGSKA (reference sequence). With 5 bases removed from V and 6 bases from J, the gap between germline ends came to 8 bases. The CDR3 sequence is 11 residues long. The CDR3 region has the DNA TGCAGTGCTGGGAAGACCAATGAGCAGTTCTTC. Translation: CSAGKTNEQFF.

Only a few counts were recorded for this clonotype. CDR3 in DNA: TGCGCCAGCAGCTTCCGACATGCCCCAAACTATGGCTACACCTTC. It encodes CASSFRHAPNYGYTF. The chain couples TRBV5-1 to TRBJ1-2; no clear D. This CDR3 contains 15 residues. Trimming removed 2 bases from V and 2 bases from J, with 13 bases in between. Germline V gives CDR1 SGHRS, CDR2 YFSETQ. The entire variable domain, with the rest obtained from reference TRBV5-1 and TRBJ1-2, is as follows: KAGVTQTPRYLIKTRGQQVTLSCSPISGHRSVSWYQQTPGQGLQFLFEYFSETQRNKGNFPGRFSGRQFSNSRSEMNVSTLELGDSALYLCASSFRHAPNYGYTFGSGTRLTVV.

This clonotype was observed at least ten times. This chain links TRBV20-1 with TRBJ1-5, with D perhaps TRBD1 (6 bases). The germline V and J ends were trimmed by 0 bases and 2 bases, with 14 bases remaining between them. The CDR3 covers 16 residues. Germline V lookup: CDR1 DFQATT, CDR2 SNEGSKA (reference sequence). The CDR3 reads CSARDGEQGGNQPQHF. The CDR3 coding sequence is TGCAGTGCTAGAGATGGCGAACAGGGTGGCAATCAGCCCCAGCATTTT.

The chain links TRBV5-6 to TRBJ2-3; 7 nucleotides agree with TRBD1. The CDR3 consists of 14 residues. V was clipped by 2 bases and J by 5 bases; unmatched bases: 5. CDR1 is SGHDT and CDR2 is YYEEEE in the germline V gene. This chain's CDR3 is CASSFQTGQDTQYF. The CDR3, as DNA: TGTGCCAGCAGCTTCCAGACAGGGCAAGATACGCAGTATTTT.

Notes on this clonotype: This may be a read error, as it is one base from a much larger clone. V is TRBV7-6 and J is TRBJ1-5; D unresolved. This CDR3 is built from 14 residues. Germline V lookup: CDR1 SGHVS, CDR2 FNYEAQ. V lost 9 bases and J lost 4, with 16 bases in between. In DNA form, the CDR3 reads TGTGCCAGAAGTGCAGGACCGCTTAATCAGCCCCAGCATTTT. Protein: CARSAGPLNQPQHF.

In this sample, this clonotype turned up many times. The chain carries TRBV20-1 and TRBJ1-5; D is uncertain. This CDR3 contains 13 residues. Looked up from germline, CDR1 is DFQATT and CDR2 is SNEGSKA (reference sequence). The V gene lost 1 base and the J gene lost 2 bases, with 6 bases spanning the gap. In DNA form, the CDR3 reads TGCAGTGCTAGAGGCCCGGGCAATCAGCCCCAGCATTTT. Translation: CSARGPGNQPQHF.

Many counts were recorded for this clonotype. The chain is built from TRBV7-2 and TRBJ2-4, with D unclear. Trimming took 4 bases from V and 0 from J, leaving 4 bases between them. From germline, CDR1 is SGHTA and CDR2 FQGNSA. The CDR3 totals 13 residues. In DNA, the CDR3 is TGTGCCAGCAGCTCACTAGCCAAAAACATTCAGTACTTC. It yields the protein CASSSLAKNIQYF. The full variable domain, completed using reference TRBV7-2 and TRBJ2-4, is GAGVSQSPSNKVTEKGKDVELRCDPISGHTALYWYRQSLGQGLEFLIYFQGNSAPDKSGLPSDRFSAERTGGSVSTLTIQRTQQEDSAVYLCASSSLAKNIQYFGAGTRLSVL.

The chain joins TRBV19 to TRBJ2-2; maybe TRBD1 (6 bases). The germline CDR1 and CDR2 sequences are LNHDA and SQIVND (reference sequence). Trimming pared 4 bases from V and 4 bases from J, leaving 10 bases between. The CDR3 extends over 14 amino acids. CDR3: CASSTGARTGELFF. CDR3 bases: TGTGCCAGTAGTACAGGGGCGCGCACCGGGGAGCTGTTTTTT.

This clonotype has more than one count but fewer than ten. The chain combines TRBV28 with TRBJ2-2; weak D call: TRBD2 (6 bases). Germline V gene sequence: CDR1 MDHEN, CDR2 SYDVKM. Trimming pared 6 bases from V and 6 bases from J, leaving 11 bases between. The CDR3 has 13 residues. The CDR3 reads CASRYSGAGELFF. CDR3 DNA: TGTGCCAGCAGATATTCGGGGGCCGGGGAGCTGTTTTTT.